The T cell receptor beta chain described here comes from a study of shared T cell receptors in the human thymus. The V and J ends lost 5 bases and 5 bases, in that order; junction bases with no gene match: 7. Per germline, CDR1 MDHEN and CDR2 SYDVKM. This CDR3 is built from 14 residues. Some clones are missing from TCRdb's copy, which holds only in-frame ones; the method was immunoSEQ multiplex PCR. This sample has 500,000 to 750,000 clones; over 75% occur once, and the top ten carry approximately 0.01%. This same sample was also part of a study on human thymus T cells. That study reports: Related research described thymic repertoires that were highly overlapping among unrelated individuals.

The material sequenced was thymocytes. This chain joins TRBV28 and TRBJ2-7; TRBD1 matches 9 bases. The TCR sequence derives from a boy under three years old with a congenital heart defect. The CDR3 DNA reads TGTGCCAGCAGTCCGGACAGGGGTCTCAACGAGCAGTACTTC. Translated: CASSPDRGLNEQYF.